Presented here are 24 T cell receptor beta chains from one specimen sequenced in a study of blood T cell repertoires in COVID-19. The method was immunoSEQ multiplex PCR; TCRdb's version includes in-frame clones alone and lacks a portion of them. The sample records 200,000 to 300,000 clones, around four fifths being singletons. Sequencing was done on a sample of peripheral blood. These receptors were obtained from a man aged 35-49 years with acute or convalescent COVID-19.

This clone was detected once. The chain has TRBV16 and TRBJ1-1; D might be TRBD1 (6 bases). This CDR3 comprises 14 residues. Germline loops: CDR1 KGHSY, CDR2 FQNENV. Trimming stripped 0 bases from V and 8 bases from J, with 13 bases between. The CDR3 loop is CASSQSQQGPEAFF. The DNA of the CDR3 is TGTGCCAGCAGCCAATCCCAACAGGGCCCCGAAGCTTTCTTT.

This chain connects TRBV14 to TRBJ2-3, with D hard to call. Per the germline V gene, CDR1 is SGHDN and CDR2 is FVKESK. V shed 4 bases and J shed 3 bases, with 8 bases lying between them. The CDR3 runs 13 residues. The CDR3 coding sequence is TGTGCCAGCAGCCCTCTGAGGACAGATACGCAGTATTTT. Translating gives CASSPLRTDTQYF. Together with reference TRBV14 and TRBJ2-3, the CDR3 gives the full variable domain: EAGVTQFPSHSVIEKGQTVTLRCDPISGHDNLYWYRRVMGKEIKFLLHFVKESKQDESGMPNNRFLAERTGGTYSTLKVQPAELEDSGVYFCASSPLRTDTQYFGPGTRLTVL.

The chain has TRBV7-8 and TRBJ2-1; perhaps TRBD1 as D (5 bases). Trimming removed 2 bases from V and 7 bases from J, with 18 bases in between. The CDR3 runs 16 residues. Germline CDR1 is SGHVS and CDR2 is FQNEAQ. The CDR3 reads CASSLIGQGIRNEQFF. The CDR3 nucleotides read TGTGCCAGCAGCTTAATTGGGCAGGGTATTAGGAATGAGCAGTTCTTC.

This chain joins TRBV27 and TRBJ1-1; D is unresolved. Germline V gene data show CDR1 as MNHEY and CDR2 as SMNVEV (reference sequence). The CDR3 spans 14 residues. V was pared by 4 bases and J by 0 bases, with 9 bases between. The CDR3 DNA follows: TGTGCCAGCAGTTCAAGAGGCATGAACACTGAAGCTTTCTTT. It specifies CASSSRGMNTEAFF.

This sequence joins TRBV3-1 (or the pseudogene TRBV3-2) and TRBJ2-7; D unresolved. Germline loops: CDR1 LGHDT, CDR2 YNNKEL (reference sequence). The CDR3 consists of 14 residues. Trimming removed 8 bases from V and 3 bases from J, with 17 bases in between. The CDR3 here is CASGDGTRYYEQYF. The CDR3 bases are TGTGCCAGCGGAGACGGAACCCGTTACTACGAGCAGTACTTC.

The genes are TRBV20-1 and TRBJ2-3; D gene uncertain. Germline CDR1 is DFQATT and CDR2 is SNEGSKA (reference sequence). This CDR3 comprises 11 residues. Trimming removed 7 bases from V and 7 bases from J, with 12 bases in between. CDR3 residues: CSVAFPNTQYF. CDR3 DNA: TGCAGTGTGGCATTTCCCAATACGCAGTATTTT.

This clone has just one count. This chain connects TRBV9 to TRBJ2-1; weak D call: TRBD2 (5 bases). Germline V gene sequence: CDR1 SGDLS, CDR2 YYNGEE. The CDR3 runs 15 residues. Trimming removed 2 bases at V and 0 bases at J, with 9 bases between. The CDR3 loop is CASSVRTDSYNEQFF. For the CDR3, the DNA is TGTGCCAGCAGCGTCAGGACTGACTCCTACAATGAGCAGTTCTTC.

This rearrangement joins TRBV2 to TRBJ1-3, with a tentative D call TRBD1 (5 bases). The germline V and J ends were trimmed by 7 bases and 8 bases, with 15 bases remaining between them. CDR1 and CDR2 (germline): SNHLY, FYNNEI. The CDR3 runs 13 residues. CDR3 amino acids: CASTRGKWDTIYF. CDR3 nucleotide sequence: TGTGCCAGCACCCGGGGGAAGTGGGACACCATATATTTT.

This clone occurred once. V and J are TRBV12-3 or TRBV12-4 and TRBJ2-5; TRBD1 might be the D (5 bases). The V and J ends lost 7 bases and 5 bases respectively, with 14 bases between them. The CDR3 consists of 13 residues. The CDR3 reads CASTGSSVETQYF. The CDR3 region has the DNA TGTGCCAGCACAGGGTCCTCGGTGGAGACCCAGTACTTC.

V gene TRBV29-1 combines with J gene TRBJ2-5, with 10 bases fitting TRBD2. From germline, CDR1 is SQVTM and CDR2 ANQGSEA. The length of the CDR3 is 14 residues. The V segment lost 4 bases and the J segment 2 bases; nucleotides outside the gene matches: 4. The CDR3 nucleotides are TGCAGCGTTGCTCTAGCGGGAGTTCAAGAGACCCAGTACTTC. Translation: CSVALAGVQETQYF. The full variable domain, rest sourced from reference TRBV29-1 and TRBJ2-5, is SAVISQKPSRDICQRGTSLTIQCQVDSQVTMMFWYRQQPGQSLTLIATANQGSEATYESGFVIDKFPISRPNLTFSTLTVSNMSPEDSSIYLCSVALAGVQETQYFGPGTRLLVL.

As DNA, the CDR3 is TGTGCCAGCAGCCACACCCCTAGCGGGAGGGCCTCCATAGATACGCAGTATTTT. This encodes CASSHTPSGRASIDTQYF. The chain carries TRBV9 and TRBJ2-3, with 12 bases lining up with TRBD2. V lost 4 bases and J lost 5; bases outside the gene matches: 14. The germline CDR1 and CDR2 sequences are SGDLS and YYNGEE. CDR3 length: 18 residues.

V gene TRBV5-6 combines with J gene TRBJ2-5; the D gene is possibly TRBD2 (5 bases). V was pared by 5 bases and J by 5 bases, with 13 bases between. The CDR3 covers 13 residues. Per germline, CDR1 SGHDT and CDR2 YYEEEE. CDR3 DNA: TGTGCCAGCAGTCGGGGTTCCCTGGAGACCCAGTACTTC. Translating gives CASSRGSLETQYF.

The chain joins TRBV11-2 to TRBJ2-1, with D unclear. The germline gives CDR1 SGHAT, CDR2 FQNNGV. V was pared by 1 base and J by 9 bases, with 10 bases between. The CDR3 is made up of 13 amino acids. Written as DNA, the CDR3 is TGTGCCAGCAGCTTAGGACGGAGAGCTGAGCAGTTCTTC. It yields the protein CASSLGRRAEQFF.

The chain combines TRBV4-2 with TRBJ1-5, with a tentative D call TRBD1 (6 bases). V dropped 4 bases and J dropped 2 bases, with 24 bases sitting between them. The CDR3 is made up of 19 amino acids. Germline V gene sequence: CDR1 LGHNA, CDR2 YNFKEQ. The CDR3 DNA reads TGTGCCAGCAGCCCCGAACTACCCCCCTACAGGGATGGCAATCAGCCCCAGCATTTT. This gives the protein CASSPELPPYRDGNQPQHF.

The chain joins TRBV7-2 to TRBJ1-1; D possibly corresponds to TRBD1 (6 bases). The CDR3 covers 12 residues. Germline CDR1 and CDR2: SGHTA and FQGNSA. V gave up 7 bases and J gave up 3 bases, with 9 bases separating them. Here the CDR3 DNA reads TGTGCCAGCACCAAGGGGGACACTGAAGCTTTCTTT. Amino acid sequence: CASTKGDTEAFF. The full variable domain, rest sourced from reference TRBV7-2 and TRBJ1-1, is GAGVSQSPSNKVTEKGKDVELRCDPISGHTALYWYRQSLGQGLEFLIYFQGNSAPDKSGLPSDRFSAERTGGSVSTLTIQRTQQEDSAVYLCASTKGDTEAFFGQGTRLTVV.

Many counts were recorded for this clone. The chain joins TRBV12-5 to TRBJ2-7; unclear D gene. The germline gives CDR1 LGHNT, CDR2 FRNRAP. V gave up 7 bases and J gave up 3 bases, with 13 bases separating them. The CDR3 totals 13 residues. CDR3 sequence reads: CASANFPGYEQYF. The DNA for the CDR3 is TGTGCTAGTGCGAACTTCCCGGGCTACGAGCAGTACTTC.

This rearrangement joins TRBV29-1 to TRBJ2-5; D perhaps matches TRBD2 (6 bases). The CDR3 consists of 19 residues. V gave up 1 base and J gave up 4 bases, with 28 bases separating them. CDR1 is SQVTM, CDR2 ANQGSEA, per germline. The CDR3 reads CSVEGIGGLRRIYGETQYF. Written as DNA, the CDR3 is TGCAGCGTTGAAGGAATTGGGGGGTTAAGGCGCATTTATGGAGAGACCCAGTACTTC.

V is TRBV12-1 and J is TRBJ2-7; the table assigns TRBD2, which was not confirmed against the DNA. TRBV12-1 is flagged as a pseudogene. The CDR3 contains 13 residues. The CDR3 sequence: CASSPLQGGEQYF. The CDR3 bases are TGTGCCAGCAGCCCGCTCCAAGGAGGCGAGCAGTACTTC.

The J gene is TRBJ2-4, the V gene TRBV5-8; D is possibly TRBD2 (7 bases). CDR1 and CDR2 from the germline V gene are SGHTS and YDEGEE. The V end was cut by 0 bases, the J end by 9 bases, with 10 bases between. CDR3 length: 13 residues. CDR3 in DNA: TGTGCCAGCAGCTTGGGGGGGGGCGGCATTCAGTACTTC. It yields the protein CASSLGGGGIQYF. The full variable domain, in which reference TRBV5-8 and TRBJ2-4 provide the parts outside the CDR3, is EAGVTQSPTHLIKTRGQQATLRCSPISGHTSVYWYQQALGLGLQFLLWYDEGEERNRGNFPPRFSGRQFPNYSSELNVNALELEDSALYLCASSLGGGGIQYFGAGTRLSVL.

The chain employs TRBV27 and TRBJ1-1; 7 bases are a match to TRBD1. This CDR3 region has 15 residues. The V segment lost 4 bases and the J segment 7 bases; nucleotides outside the gene matches: 12. Germline CDR1 MNHEY, CDR2 SMNVEV (reference sequence). CDR3 nucleotide sequence: TGTGCCAGCAGTTCGTACATAACAGGGGCGGATGAAGCTTTCTTT. It yields the protein CASSSYITGADEAFF.

V gene TRBV4-1 combines with J gene TRBJ2-7; 10 bases agree with TRBD2. The V gene end was trimmed by 0 bases and the J gene end by 0 bases; junction bases not matched to a gene: 2. The CDR3 consists of 16 residues. Germline V lookup: CDR1 MGHRA, CDR2 YSYEKL. CDR3: CASSQDPSGSSYEQYF. CDR3 nucleotide sequence: TGCGCCAGCAGCCAAGACCCTAGCGGGAGCTCCTACGAGCAGTACTTC.

The chain recombines TRBV27 with TRBJ2-1, with a possible D match to TRBD2 (6 bases). The CDR3 covers 14 residues. The germline V gene encodes CDR1 MNHEY and CDR2 SMNVEV (reference sequence). V was cut by 6 bases and J by 9 bases, with 18 bases left in between. CDR3 in DNA: TGTGCCAGCAGACCCTCGGGACTCACCCTTGAGCAGTTCTTC. It specifies CASRPSGLTLEQFF.

This chain uses TRBV12-3 or TRBV12-4 with TRBJ2-7; D is unclear. V lost 5 bases, J lost 3 bases, and 8 bases lay in between. The CDR3 extends over 12 amino acids. In nucleotides, the CDR3 is TGTGCCAGCAGTCATTTTAGCTACGAGCAGTACTTC. It is translated as CASSHFSYEQYF.

The chain combines TRBV3-1 (or the pseudogene TRBV3-2) with TRBJ1-6; tentatively, D is TRBD1 (6 bases). V was cut by 6 bases and J by 7 bases, with 16 bases left in between. The CDR3 extends over 15 amino acids. CDR1 and CDR2 (germline): LGHDT, YNNKEL (reference sequence). The CDR3 protein is CASREGGWGNSPLHF. CDR3 sequence (DNA): TGTGCCAGCAGGGAAGGGGGTTGGGGCAATTCACCCCTCCACTTT.